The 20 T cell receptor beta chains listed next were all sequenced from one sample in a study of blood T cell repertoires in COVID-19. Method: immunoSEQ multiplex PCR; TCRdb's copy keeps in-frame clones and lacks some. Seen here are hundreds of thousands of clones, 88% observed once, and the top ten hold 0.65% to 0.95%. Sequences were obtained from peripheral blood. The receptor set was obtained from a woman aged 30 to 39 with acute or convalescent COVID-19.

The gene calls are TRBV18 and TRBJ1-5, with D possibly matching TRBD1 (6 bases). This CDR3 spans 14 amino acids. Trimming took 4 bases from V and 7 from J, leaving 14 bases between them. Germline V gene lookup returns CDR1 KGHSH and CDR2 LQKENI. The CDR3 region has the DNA TGTGCCAGCTCACGTAGTGGGGGCGAACAGCCCCAGCATTTT. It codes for CASSRSGGEQPQHF.

The CDR3 DNA reads as TGCGCCAGCAGCCAACCCCTCACCGGGGAGCTGTTTTTT. It translates to CASSQPLTGELFF. The chain links TRBV4-1 to TRBJ2-2; D gene unclear. The CDR3 totals 13 residues. The V end was cut by 2 bases, the J end by 4 bases, with 5 bases between. CDR1 MGHRA and CDR2 YSYEKL come from the germline V gene.

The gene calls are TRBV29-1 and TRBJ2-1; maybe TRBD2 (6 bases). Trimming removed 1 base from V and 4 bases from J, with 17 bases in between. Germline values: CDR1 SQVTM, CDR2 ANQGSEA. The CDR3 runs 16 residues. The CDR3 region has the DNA TGCAGCGTTGAAGGGAAGCGCGGGGTGGTGTACAATGAGCAGTTCTTC. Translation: CSVEGKRGVVYNEQFF.

In DNA, the CDR3 is TGTGCCAGCAGCTCCGGACAGGGACCCGGGGAGCTGTTTTTT. Its translation is CASSSGQGPGELFF. The chain couples TRBV5-6 to TRBJ2-2, with 8 bases fitting TRBD1. The CDR3 totals 14 residues. V shed 3 bases and J 6 bases; nucleotides not matched to a gene: 4. Germline V gene lookup returns CDR1 SGHDT and CDR2 YYEEEE.

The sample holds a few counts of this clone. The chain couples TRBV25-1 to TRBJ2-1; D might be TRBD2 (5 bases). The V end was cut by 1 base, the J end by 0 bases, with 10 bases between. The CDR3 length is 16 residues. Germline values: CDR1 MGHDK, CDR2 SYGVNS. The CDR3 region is CASSEWVGSSYNEQFF. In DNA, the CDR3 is TGTGCCAGCAGTGAATGGGTGGGGAGCTCCTACAATGAGCAGTTCTTC.

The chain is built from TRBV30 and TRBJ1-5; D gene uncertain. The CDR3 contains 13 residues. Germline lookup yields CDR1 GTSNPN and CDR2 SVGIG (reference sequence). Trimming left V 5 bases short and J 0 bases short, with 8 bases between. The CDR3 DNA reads TGTGCCTGGCACAGCCATAGCAATCAGCCCCAGCATTTT. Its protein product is CAWHSHSNQPQHF.

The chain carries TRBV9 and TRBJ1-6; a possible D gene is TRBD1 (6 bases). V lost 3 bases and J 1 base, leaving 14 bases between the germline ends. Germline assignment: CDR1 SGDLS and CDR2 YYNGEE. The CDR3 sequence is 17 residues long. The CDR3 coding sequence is TGTGCCAGCAGCGAACAGGGTGAAATGTCCTATAATTCACCCCTCCACTTT. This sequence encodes CASSEQGEMSYNSPLHF.

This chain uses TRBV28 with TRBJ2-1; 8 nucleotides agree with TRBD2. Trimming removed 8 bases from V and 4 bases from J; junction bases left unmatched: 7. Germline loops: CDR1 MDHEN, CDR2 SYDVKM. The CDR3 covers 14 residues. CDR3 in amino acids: CASDSGSRYNEQFF. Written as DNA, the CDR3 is TGTGCCAGCGACAGCGGGAGCAGGTACAATGAGCAGTTCTTC.

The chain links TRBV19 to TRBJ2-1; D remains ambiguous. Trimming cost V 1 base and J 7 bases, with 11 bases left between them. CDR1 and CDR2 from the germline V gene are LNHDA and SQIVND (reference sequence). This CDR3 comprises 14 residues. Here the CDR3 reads CASSIASGRNEQFF. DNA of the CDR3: TGTGCCAGTAGTATAGCGTCAGGCCGGAATGAGCAGTTCTTC.

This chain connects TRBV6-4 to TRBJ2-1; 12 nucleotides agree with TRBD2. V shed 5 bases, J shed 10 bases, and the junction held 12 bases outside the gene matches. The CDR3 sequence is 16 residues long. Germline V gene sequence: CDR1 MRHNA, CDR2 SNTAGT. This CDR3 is CASSSLAGGRSGEQFF. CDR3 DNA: TGTGCCAGCAGTTCACTAGCGGGAGGCCGGTCAGGCGAGCAGTTCTTC.

This CDR3 is CASSLYSSPYNEQFF. CDR3 in DNA: TGTGCCAGCAGTTTATATTCTAGCCCATACAATGAGCAGTTCTTC. The genes are TRBV27 and TRBJ2-1; D is perhaps TRBD2 (5 bases). Trimming shortened V by 1 base and J by 4 bases, and 11 bases separated the two germline ends. The CDR3 totals 15 residues. Germline values: CDR1 MNHEY, CDR2 SMNVEV (reference sequence).

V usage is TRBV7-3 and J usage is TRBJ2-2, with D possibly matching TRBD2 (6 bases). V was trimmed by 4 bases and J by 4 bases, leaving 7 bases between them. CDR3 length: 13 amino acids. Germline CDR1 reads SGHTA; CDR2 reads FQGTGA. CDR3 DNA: TGTGCCAGCAGCTCCGGGGGCACCGGGGAGCTGTTTTTT. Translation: CASSSGGTGELFF.

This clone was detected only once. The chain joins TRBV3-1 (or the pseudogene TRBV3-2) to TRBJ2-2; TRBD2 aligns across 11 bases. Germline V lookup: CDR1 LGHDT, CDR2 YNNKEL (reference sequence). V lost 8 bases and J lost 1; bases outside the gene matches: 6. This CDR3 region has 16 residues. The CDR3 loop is CASRLAGGWNTGELFF. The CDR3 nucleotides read TGTGCCAGCCGGCTAGCGGGGGGATGGAACACCGGGGAGCTGTTTTTT.

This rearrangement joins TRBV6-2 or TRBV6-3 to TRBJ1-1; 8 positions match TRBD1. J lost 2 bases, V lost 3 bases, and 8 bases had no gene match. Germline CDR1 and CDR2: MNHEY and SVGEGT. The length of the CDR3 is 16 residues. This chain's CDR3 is CASSYPGTGSNTEAFF. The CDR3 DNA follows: TGTGCCAGCAGTTATCCGGGGACAGGCTCTAACACTGAAGCTTTCTTT.

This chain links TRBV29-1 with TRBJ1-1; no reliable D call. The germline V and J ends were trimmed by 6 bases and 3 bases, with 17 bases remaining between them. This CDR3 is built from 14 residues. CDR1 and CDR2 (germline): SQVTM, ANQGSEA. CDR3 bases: TGCAGCGTGGCTGGGAAGCCCGGGGACACTGAAGCTTTCTTT. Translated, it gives CSVAGKPGDTEAFF.

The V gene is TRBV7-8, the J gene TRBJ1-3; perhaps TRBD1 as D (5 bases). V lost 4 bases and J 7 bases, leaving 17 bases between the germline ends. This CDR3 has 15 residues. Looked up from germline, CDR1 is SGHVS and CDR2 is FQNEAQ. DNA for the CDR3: TGTGCCAGCAGCTGGAGCGGGGGAGGAGCGAACACCATATATTTT. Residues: CASSWSGGGANTIYF.

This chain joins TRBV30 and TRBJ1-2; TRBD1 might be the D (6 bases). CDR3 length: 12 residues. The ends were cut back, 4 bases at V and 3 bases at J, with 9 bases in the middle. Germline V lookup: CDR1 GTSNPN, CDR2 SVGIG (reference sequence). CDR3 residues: CAWKGVYYGYTF. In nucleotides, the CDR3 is TGTGCCTGGAAGGGGGTTTACTATGGCTACACCTTC.

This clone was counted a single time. This CDR3 reads CASTTFGERYYGYTF. CDR3 DNA: TGTGCCAGTACAACCTTCGGGGAAAGATACTATGGCTACACCTTC. The chain recombines TRBV19 with TRBJ1-2; D gene ambiguous. With 7 bases removed from V and 3 bases from J, the gap between germline ends came to 18 bases. Germline CDR1 reads LNHDA; CDR2 reads SQIVND (reference sequence). The CDR3 is made up of 15 amino acids.

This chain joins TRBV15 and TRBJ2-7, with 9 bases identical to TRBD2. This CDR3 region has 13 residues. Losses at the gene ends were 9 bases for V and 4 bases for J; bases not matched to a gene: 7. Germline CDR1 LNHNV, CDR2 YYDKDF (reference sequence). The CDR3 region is CATPRLADYEQYF. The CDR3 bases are TGTGCCACTCCCAGACTAGCGGATTACGAGCAGTACTTC.

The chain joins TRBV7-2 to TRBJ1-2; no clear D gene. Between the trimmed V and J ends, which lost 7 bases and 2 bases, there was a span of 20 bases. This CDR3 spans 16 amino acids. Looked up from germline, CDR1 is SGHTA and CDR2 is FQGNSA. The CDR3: CASTPAVAPRNYGYTF. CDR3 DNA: TGTGCCAGCACTCCGGCCGTAGCGCCGAGGAACTATGGCTACACCTTC.